This entry lists 28 T cell receptor beta chains sequenced from one sample in a study of technical replicates of blood from a few donors. Sequencing used immunoSEQ multiplex PCR; TCRdb keeps in-frame clones, though not all of them. This table has tens of thousands of clones, just under 95% appearing once. Input material: PBMCs. The receptors shown here come from a human donor in good health. Some clones in this sample may be carry-over from other donors' samples.

The genes are TRBV11-1 and TRBJ1-1, with D unclear. CDR1 is SGHAT, CDR2 FQDESV, per germline (reference sequence). The CDR3 sequence is 14 residues long. Trimming shortened V by 3 bases and J by 1 base, and 9 bases separated the two germline ends. DNA for the CDR3: TGTGCCAGCAGCTTTAGACATACGAACACTGAAGCTTTCTTT. This gives the protein CASSFRHTNTEAFF.

The chain employs TRBV30 and TRBJ1-4, with no clear D. Germline assignment: CDR1 GTSNPN and CDR2 SVGIG (reference sequence). V lost 1 base and J lost 7, with 10 bases in between. This CDR3 is built from 13 residues. The CDR3 nucleotides are TGTGCCTGGAGTGCAAGAACGGGTGAAAAACTGTTTTTT. It translates to CAWSARTGEKLFF.

The chain couples TRBV23-1 to TRBJ1-5; D is ambiguous. TRBV23-1 is sorted into the ORF group, with uncertain function. The CDR3 runs to 18 residues. Trimming pared 3 bases from V and 0 bases from J, leaving 18 bases between. CDR3 protein: CASSHQWASPDSNQPQHF. CDR3 nucleotide sequence: TGCGCCAGCAGTCACCAGTGGGCCAGCCCCGATAGCAATCAGCCCCAGCATTTT.

The CDR3 DNA reads TGTGCCAGCAGCGTGGGCAGGGTCACCGGGGAGCTGTTTTTT. Its translation is CASSVGRVTGELFF. The chain carries TRBV9 and TRBJ2-2; tentatively, D is TRBD1 (5 bases). The CDR3 loop spans 14 amino acids. Trimming stripped 2 bases from V and 4 bases from J, with 9 bases between. CDR1 SGDLS and CDR2 YYNGEE come from the germline V gene.

The chain combines TRBV5-6 with TRBJ1-5, with 9 nucleotides matching TRBD1. The CDR3 length is 18 residues. Per the germline V gene, CDR1 is SGHDT and CDR2 is YYEEEE. The J segment lost 1 base and the V segment lost 2 bases, leaving 10 bases of the junction unmatched. The DNA for the CDR3 is TGTGCCAGCAGCTTCCGGGACAGGGCTTCAGGGAGCAATCAGCCCCAGCATTTT. It encodes CASSFRDRASGSNQPQHF.

V usage is TRBV5-4 and J usage is TRBJ2-7; possible D gene TRBD1, 6 bases. The ends were cut back, 2 bases at V and 0 bases at J, with 12 bases in the middle. Germline loops: CDR1 SGHNT, CDR2 YYREEE (reference sequence). The CDR3 extends over 15 amino acids. The CDR3 sequence is CASSFFGGPSYEQYF. CDR3 coding DNA: TGTGCCAGCAGCTTTTTTGGGGGCCCCTCCTACGAGCAGTACTTC.

The chain is built from TRBV5-5 and TRBJ2-1; D remains unclear. Germline assignment: CDR1 SGHKS and CDR2 YYEKEE (reference sequence). This CDR3 is 11 amino acids long. V lost 4 bases and J lost 11, with 10 bases in between. The CDR3, as DNA: TGTGCCAGCAGCCTGACATTTCAGCAGTTCTTC. It is translated as CASSLTFQQFF.

The chain uses TRBV7-3 and TRBJ2-3, with 13 positions matching TRBD2. CDR1 is SGHTA and CDR2 is FQGTGA in the germline V gene. There are 14 residues in the CDR3. The V segment lost 3 bases and the J segment 6 bases; nucleotides outside the gene matches: 0. Written as DNA, the CDR3 is TGTGCCAGCAGCTTGACTAGCGGGAGGGATACGCAGTATTTT. It is translated as CASSLTSGRDTQYF.

The genes are TRBV19 and TRBJ1-5, with D possibly TRBD1 on 5 matching bases. This CDR3 contains 14 residues. CDR1 is LNHDA and CDR2 is SQIVND in the germline V gene (reference sequence). V lost 1 base and J 8 bases, leaving 12 bases between the germline ends. In DNA, the CDR3 is TGTGCCAGTAGTATAGGCAGGGATGAGAAGCCCCAGCATTTT. This encodes CASSIGRDEKPQHF.

This chain joins TRBV7-2 and TRBJ1-2; the match to TRBD1 covers 8 bases. Looked up from germline, CDR1 is SGHTA and CDR2 is FQGNSA. The ends lost 5 bases at V and 7 bases at J; junction bases unmatched: 9. The length of the CDR3 is 14 residues. CDR3 in amino acids: CASSPKTGVFGYTF. Written as DNA, the CDR3 is TGTGCCAGCAGCCCCAAGACAGGGGTCTTTGGCTACACCTTC.

The chain joins TRBV6-5 to TRBJ2-7; D is perhaps TRBD1 (5 bases). Germline V gives CDR1 MNHEY, CDR2 SVGAGI. Trimming removed 10 bases at V and 6 bases at J, with 16 bases between. The CDR3 has 12 amino acids. CDR3 loop: CATRQPLGEQYF. The CDR3 bases are TGTGCCACCCGACAGCCTTTGGGCGAGCAGTACTTC.

This chain joins TRBV21-1 and TRBJ2-1; no DNA check was done on the table's D call, TRBD2. TRBV21-1 is listed as a pseudogene. This CDR3 region has 16 residues. The CDR3 coding sequence is TGTGCCAGCAGCCTAAACAGCGGGGGGGCCTGCAATGAGCAGTTCTTC. Its protein product is CASSLNSGGACNEQFF.

J is TRBJ1-1 and V is TRBV2; 8 bases are a match to TRBD1. V lost 7 bases, J lost 1 base, and 5 bases stayed unmatched. The germline V gene has CDR1 SNHLY and CDR2 FYNNEI. This CDR3 is built from 14 residues. Here the CDR3 reads CASTTDRANTEAFF. The DNA for the CDR3 is TGTGCCAGCACAACGGACAGGGCGAACACTGAAGCTTTCTTT.

This clone was seen just once. The chain links TRBV7-8 to TRBJ1-5; TRBD1 aligns across 9 bases. Trimming cost V 5 bases and J 1 base; bases outside gene matches: 9. Germline V lookup: CDR1 SGHVS, CDR2 FQNEAQ. The length of the CDR3 is 17 residues. The CDR3 loop reads CASSSDRGVRSNQPQHF. The CDR3 bases are TGTGCCAGCAGCAGCGACAGGGGGGTCAGGAGCAATCAGCCCCAGCATTTT.

The V call is TRBV27, the J call TRBJ2-6; D is perhaps TRBD2 (7 bases). Trimming pared 5 bases from V and 1 base from J, leaving 12 bases between. CDR1 and CDR2 (germline): MNHEY, SMNVEV (reference sequence). CDR3 size: 16 residues. CDR3 coding DNA: TGTGCCAGCAGTGGGGGGGCCTTTTCTGGGGCCAACGTCCTGACTTTC. Encoded protein: CASSGGAFSGANVLTF.

The rearrangement links TRBV7-9 to TRBJ2-7; D may be TRBD1 (6 bases). Germline assignment: CDR1 SEHNR and CDR2 FQNEAQ (reference sequence). Between the trimmed V and J ends, which lost 5 bases and 6 bases, there was a span of 14 bases. The CDR3 has 13 amino acids. CDR3 nucleotide sequence: TGTGCCAGCAGCCCAATGACCAGGGGCGAGCAGTACTTC. Amino acid sequence: CASSPMTRGEQYF.

The chain combines TRBV19 with TRBJ1-3; TRBD1 aligns across 9 bases. Trimming cost V 5 bases and J 4 bases; bases outside gene matches: 0. Germline V lookup: CDR1 LNHDA, CDR2 SQIVND (reference sequence). The CDR3 has 13 amino acids. The CDR3, as DNA: TGTGCCAGTAGTGGGACAGGGGGAAACACCATATATTTT. Protein sequence: CASSGTGGNTIYF.

The CDR3 region has the DNA TGTGCCAGCAGTTTCGCAGGGGCGAGGGCTTCCGAGCAGTACTTC. Protein sequence: CASSFAGARASEQYF. The rearrangement uses TRBV27 and TRBJ2-7, with D maybe TRBD1 (6 bases). V was clipped by 3 bases and J by 6 bases, with 18 bases between them. This CDR3 region has 15 residues. Germline values: CDR1 MNHEY, CDR2 SMNVEV (reference sequence).

The CDR3 is CASSQDHSGGNYGYTF. The CDR3 nucleotides are TGCGCCAGCAGCCAAGATCATTCAGGGGGTAACTATGGCTACACCTTC. This chain joins TRBV4-3 and TRBJ1-2; 7 nucleotides line up with TRBD1. This CDR3 spans 16 amino acids. Trimming cost V 0 bases and J 1 base; bases outside gene matches: 5. Germline CDR1 and CDR2: LGHNA and YSLEER.

The rearrangement uses TRBV9 and TRBJ2-7, with 8 nucleotides matching TRBD2. V shed 4 bases and J 2 bases; nucleotides not matched to a gene: 17. Germline lookup yields CDR1 SGDLS and CDR2 YYNGEE. The CDR3 sequence is 18 residues long. The CDR3 DNA is TGTGCCAGCAGCTTCTCATCGGGGCTAGCGGGTCATCCCTACGAGCAGTACTTC. This translates into CASSFSSGLAGHPYEQYF.

This chain connects TRBV29-1 to TRBJ2-3; TRBD2 matches at 10 bases. This CDR3 contains 13 residues. J lost 6 bases, V lost 7 bases, and 7 bases had no gene match. The germline CDR1 and CDR2 sequences are SQVTM and ANQGSEA. The CDR3 loop is CSGRTSGGDTQYF. The DNA of the CDR3 is TGCAGCGGCCGGACTAGCGGAGGGGATACGCAGTATTTT.

V and J are TRBV5-6 and TRBJ1-2; 10 nucleotides match TRBD1. Per germline, CDR1 SGHDT and CDR2 YYEEEE. V lost 2 bases to trimming and J lost 4 bases; unmatched junction nucleotides: 2. The CDR3 runs to 14 residues. The CDR3 region has the DNA TGTGCCAGCAGCTTAGACAGGGGGCCCTATGGCTACACCTTC. It codes for CASSLDRGPYGYTF.

This clone appeared a few times. The V call is TRBV12-5, the J call TRBJ2-5, with 11 positions matching TRBD2. The CDR3 runs 14 residues. V lost 0 bases and J lost 14; bases outside the gene matches: 8. CDR1 is LGHNT, CDR2 FRNRAP, per germline. The CDR3 DNA reads TGTGCTAGTGGTTTGGTACCGCCTAGCGGGGGGCACTACTTC. Translation: CASGLVPPSGGHYF.

The gene calls are TRBV7-2 and TRBJ1-1, with a tentative D call TRBD1 (5 bases). Germline CDR1 SGHTA, CDR2 FQGNSA. Trimming shortened V by 1 base and J by 4 bases, and 10 bases separated the two germline ends. There are 14 residues in the CDR3. The CDR3 sequence: CASSLGQTSTEAFF. The DNA for the CDR3 is TGTGCCAGCAGCTTAGGACAGACAAGCACTGAAGCTTTCTTT.

The rearrangement uses TRBV7-2 and TRBJ2-7, with D perhaps matching TRBD2 (7 bases). The CDR3 has 15 residues. Germline loops: CDR1 SGHTA, CDR2 FQGNSA. Trimming shortened V by 3 bases and J by 4 bases, and 16 bases separated the two germline ends. Here the CDR3 DNA reads TGTGCCAGCAGCTTGGGGGGCGGGAGTACTTACGAGCAGTACTTC. Its translation: CASSLGGGSTYEQYF.

The chain couples TRBV4-2 to TRBJ2-7; no definite D call. Trimming shortened V by 0 bases and J by 2 bases, and 8 bases separated the two germline ends. CDR3 length: 14 residues. CDR1 is LGHNA, CDR2 YNFKEQ, per germline. Here the CDR3 reads CASSQERATYEQYF. The DNA for the CDR3 is TGTGCCAGCAGCCAAGAGAGAGCGACCTACGAGCAGTACTTC.

CDR3 sequence (DNA): TGTGCCAGCAGTTCTCTTTCTGGGACAGGGATTTACGAGCAGTACTTC. It codes for CASSSLSGTGIYEQYF. The rearrangement joins TRBV27 to TRBJ2-7; TRBD1 matches 9 bases. This CDR3 is built from 16 residues. Germline V CDR1 and CDR2: MNHEY, SMNVEV (reference sequence). The junction had 11 bases not matched to a gene; V was cut back by 4 bases and J by 4 bases.

The genes are TRBV18 and TRBJ2-3; 14 nucleotides align to TRBD2. Germline CDR1 KGHSH, CDR2 LQKENI. CDR3 length: 17 residues. Trimming removed 3 bases from V and 5 bases from J; junction bases left unmatched: 7. In DNA form, the CDR3 reads TGTGCCAGCTCACCGAGACTAGCGGGAGGGCCCCTAGATACGCAGTATTTT. It specifies CASSPRLAGGPLDTQYF. Full variable domain (missing parts from reference TRBV18 and TRBJ2-3): NAGVMQNPRHLVRRRGQEARLRCSPMKGHSHVYWYRQLPEEGLKFMVYLQKENIIDESGMPKERFSAEFPKEGPSILRIQQVVRGDSAAYFCASSPRLAGGPLDTQYFGPGTRLTVL.